This TCR beta chain stems from a study of chemoradiotherapy in HPV16-positive cancers. V lost 5 bases to trimming and J lost 2 bases, with 12 bases between them. From germline, CDR1 is SQVTM and CDR2 ANQGSEA. The CDR3 contains 13 residues. Generated by immunoSEQ multiplex PCR, the TCRdb table keeps only in-frame clones and is missing some. The sample has under 20,000 clones; roughly 80% are singletons. Only a few counts were recorded for this clone. Sequenced material: blood, taken from a patient who underwent chemoradiotherapy. The rearrangement uses TRBV29-1 and TRBJ1-1, with D possibly being TRBD1 (6 bases). This clonotype was obtained from a human donor with HPV-associated anogenital cancer. CDR3 in DNA: TGCAGCGTTCCTCAGGACAGTAACACTGAAGCTTTCTTT. The encoded protein is CSVPQDSNTEAFF.